One and the same sample provided the 2 T cell receptor beta chains below, sequenced in a study of cytomegalovirus exposure and HLA in healthy donors. The PCR used 60 Vbeta and 13 Jbeta primers. Clones were sequenced by immunoSEQ multiplex PCR, and TCRdb holds only the in-frame ones, with some missing. The table includes approximately 81,000 clones, 70% to 75% detected once. The specimen sequenced was PBMCs. Receptors were obtained from a woman aged 45-59 years in good health and CMV-seropositive.

This clone is medium-sized. The V and J genes are TRBV2 and TRBJ1-1; D is uncertain. CDR1 is SNHLY, CDR2 FYNNEI, per germline. This CDR3 contains 14 residues. The V end lost 4 bases, the J end lost 0 bases, and 9 bases lay between the germline ends. The CDR3 nucleotides read TGTGCCAGCAGTGTGACTCTTGTGAACACTGAAGCTTTCTTT. This encodes CASSVTLVNTEAFF.

The chain is built from TRBV6-6 and TRBJ1-2; D might be TRBD1 (6 bases). With 7 bases removed from V and 5 bases from J, the gap between germline ends came to 17 bases. Per the germline V gene, CDR1 is MNHNY and CDR2 is SVGAGI (reference sequence). This CDR3 has 14 residues. As DNA, the CDR3 is TGTGCCAGCATGAACGGGGGGACACAGTATGGCTACACCTTC. Its translation: CASMNGGTQYGYTF.